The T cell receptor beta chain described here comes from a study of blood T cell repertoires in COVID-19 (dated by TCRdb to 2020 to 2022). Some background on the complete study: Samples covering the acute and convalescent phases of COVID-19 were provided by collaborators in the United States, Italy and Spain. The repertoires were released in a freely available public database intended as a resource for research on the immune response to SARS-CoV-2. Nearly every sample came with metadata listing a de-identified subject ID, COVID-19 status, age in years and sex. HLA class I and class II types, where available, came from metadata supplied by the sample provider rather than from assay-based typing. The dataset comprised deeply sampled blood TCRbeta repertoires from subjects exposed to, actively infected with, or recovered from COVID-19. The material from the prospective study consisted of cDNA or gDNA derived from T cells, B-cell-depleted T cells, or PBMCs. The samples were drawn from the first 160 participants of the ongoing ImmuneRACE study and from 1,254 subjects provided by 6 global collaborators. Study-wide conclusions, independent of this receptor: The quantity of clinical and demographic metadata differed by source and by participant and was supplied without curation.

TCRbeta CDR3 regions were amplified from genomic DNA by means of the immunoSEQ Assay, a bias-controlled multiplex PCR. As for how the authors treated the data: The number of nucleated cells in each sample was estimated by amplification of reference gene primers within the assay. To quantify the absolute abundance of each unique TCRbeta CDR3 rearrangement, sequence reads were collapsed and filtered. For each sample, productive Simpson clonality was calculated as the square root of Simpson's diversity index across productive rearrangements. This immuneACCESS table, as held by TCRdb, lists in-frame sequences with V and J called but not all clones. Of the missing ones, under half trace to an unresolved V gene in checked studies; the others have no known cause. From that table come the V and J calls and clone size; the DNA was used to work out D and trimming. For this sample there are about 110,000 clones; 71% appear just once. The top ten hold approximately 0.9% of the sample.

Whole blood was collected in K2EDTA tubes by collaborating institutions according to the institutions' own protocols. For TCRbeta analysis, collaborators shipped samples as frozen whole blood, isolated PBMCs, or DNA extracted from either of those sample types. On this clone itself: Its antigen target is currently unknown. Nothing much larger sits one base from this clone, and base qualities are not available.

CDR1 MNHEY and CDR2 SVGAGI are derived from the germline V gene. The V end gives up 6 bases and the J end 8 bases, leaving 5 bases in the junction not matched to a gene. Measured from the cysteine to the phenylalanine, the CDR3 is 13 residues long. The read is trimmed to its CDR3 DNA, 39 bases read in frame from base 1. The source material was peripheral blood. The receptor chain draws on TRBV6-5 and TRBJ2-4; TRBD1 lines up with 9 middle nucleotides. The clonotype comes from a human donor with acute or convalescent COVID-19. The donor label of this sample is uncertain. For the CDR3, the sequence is CASSRDRADIQYF. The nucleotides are TGTGCCAGCAGCCGGGACAGGGCCGACATTCAGTACTTC.